What follows are 4 T cell receptor beta chains derived from one specimen sequenced in a study of tumor-infiltrating lymphocytes in localized non-small cell lung cancer. The assay was immunoSEQ multiplex PCR, and TCRdb's table has in-frame clones only and misses some. The repertoire holds approximately 9,500 clones, with 72% as singletons. Sequenced material: lung tumor tissue. The receptor set was obtained from a human donor with non-small cell lung cancer.

The rearrangement uses TRBV4-1 and TRBJ1-1; D unresolved. This CDR3 region has 14 residues. Trimming took off 3 bases at V and 1 base at J, with 9 bases between the two ends. Germline-derived CDR1 and CDR2 are MGHRA and YSYEKL. The CDR3 DNA is TGCGCCAGCAGCCAGGCTTGGTGGAACACTGAAGCTTTCTTT. Its translation: CASSQAWWNTEAFF.

This clone was observed a single time. The rearrangement links TRBV2 to TRBJ1-4; tentatively, D is TRBD1 (5 bases). Trimming shortened V by 6 bases and J by 5 bases, and 16 bases separated the two germline ends. Germline values: CDR1 SNHLY, CDR2 FYNNEI. This CDR3 contains 15 residues. This CDR3 reads CASSKDRPGNEKLFF. In DNA, the CDR3 is TGTGCCAGCAGCAAAGACCGCCCAGGGAATGAAAAACTGTTTTTT.

V and J are TRBV6-1 and TRBJ1-5; no reliable D call. The CDR3 consists of 15 residues. Deletions cut 2 bases from V and 3 bases from J, with 11 bases between. Germline V gene data show CDR1 as MNHNS and CDR2 as SASEGT. CDR3 sequence reads: CASSELVGSNQPQHF. In nucleotides, the CDR3 is TGTGCCAGCAGTGAATTAGTAGGGTCCAATCAGCCCCAGCATTTT.

The chain joins TRBV5-1 to TRBJ2-6; D is possibly TRBD2 (5 bases). Germline V CDR1 and CDR2: SGHRS, YFSETQ. This CDR3 has 16 amino acids. Deletions cut 5 bases from V and 0 bases from J, with 12 bases between. In DNA, the CDR3 is TGCGCCAGCAGGCCCGGGGAGTACTCTGGGGCCAACGTCCTGACTTTC. Translating it yields CASRPGEYSGANVLTF.